Following are 8 T cell receptor beta chains from one sample sequenced in a study of early T cells in non-severe SARS-CoV-2 infection. A single record per CDR3 protein comes from TCRdb applying MiXCR to the 5' RACE reads. The repertoire includes about 48,000 distinct CDR3 sequences, 7% to 8% of them detected once, and 5.8% sits in the top ten. Material for sequencing was whole blood. Receptor source: an adult who was a healthcare worker with PCR-confirmed SARS-CoV-2 infection or an uninfected control (not recorded which).

This clonotype was seen ten or more times. The CDR3 spells CASSILDRAKNIQYF. The CDR3 DNA is TGTGCCAGTAGTATTCTGGACAGGGCCAAAAACATTCAGTACTTC. J is TRBJ2-4 and V is TRBV19; TRBD1 aligns across 7 bases. CDR3 length equals 15 residues. With V trimmed by 3 bases and J by 1 base, 3 bases remained unmatched. Germline CDR1 is LNHDA and CDR2 is SQIVND (reference sequence).

This clonotype was picked up many times. The chain links TRBV10-3 to TRBJ1-5; 10 bases line up with TRBD1. The CDR3 extends over 16 amino acids. V gave up 1 base and J gave up 6 bases; unmatched junction bases: 6. Germline lookup yields CDR1 ENHRY and CDR2 SYGVKD. Here the CDR3 reads CAISEFRGQGSQPQHF. The CDR3 DNA follows: TGTGCCATCAGTGAGTTTCGGGGACAGGGGAGTCAGCCCCAGCATTTT.

The J gene is TRBJ1-5, the V gene TRBV7-9; D call uncertain. V lost 5 bases to trimming and J lost 1 base, with 3 bases between them. Germline assignment: CDR1 SEHNR and CDR2 FQNEAQ (reference sequence). The CDR3 has 12 residues. CDR3 sequence reads: CASSGSNQPQHF. CDR3 nucleotide sequence: TGTGCCAGCAGCGGGAGCAATCAGCCCCAGCATTTT.

This clonotype was found many times. The chain employs TRBV10-3 and TRBJ1-4; D is possibly TRBD1 (5 bases). The germline CDR1 and CDR2 sequences are ENHRY and SYGVKD. The CDR3 loop spans 13 amino acids. Trimming stripped 11 bases from V and 5 bases from J, with 15 bases between. CDR3 region: CAATGGRNEKLFF. CDR3 bases: TGTGCCGCCACAGGAGGGAGAAATGAAAAACTGTTTTTT.

This clonotype was found many times. This chain uses TRBV28 with TRBJ2-7; D unresolved. The CDR3 is made up of 15 amino acids. Germline V gives CDR1 MDHEN, CDR2 SYDVKM. The V end was cut by 3 bases, the J end by 2 bases, with 14 bases between. CDR3 region: CASSFPYGDTYEQYF. The CDR3, as DNA: TGTGCCAGCAGTTTCCCCTACGGCGACACCTACGAGCAGTACTTC. The complete variable domain, with remaining parts taken from reference TRBV28 and TRBJ2-7, reads DVKVTQSSRYLVKRTGEKVFLECVQDMDHENMFWYRQDPGLGLRLIYFSYDVKMKEKGDIPEGYSVSREKKERFSLILESASTNQTSMYLCASSFPYGDTYEQYFGPGTRLTVT.

The chain recombines TRBV7-2 with TRBJ1-1; possible D gene TRBD1, 6 bases. The V end lost 2 bases, the J end lost 5 bases, and 12 bases lay between the germline ends. CDR3 length: 14 amino acids. Germline-derived CDR1 and CDR2 are SGHTA and FQGNSA. This CDR3 is CASSLTGGRTEAFF. Here the CDR3 DNA reads TGTGCCAGCAGCTTAACTGGGGGGCGGACTGAAGCTTTCTTT.

The chain is built from TRBV28 and TRBJ1-5; 7 positions match TRBD1. V lost 6 bases and J lost 4; bases outside the gene matches: 9. Germline assignment: CDR1 MDHEN and CDR2 SYDVKM. CDR3 length equals 15 residues. Here the CDR3 DNA reads TGTGCCAGCAGAGGATCAGGGGGACAAAATCAGCCCCAGCATTTT. Its protein product is CASRGSGGQNQPQHF.

This clonotype turned up a few times. V and J are TRBV27 and TRBJ2-7; D unresolved. V was trimmed by 6 bases and J by 2 bases, leaving 11 bases between them. Looked up from germline, CDR1 is MNHEY and CDR2 is SMNVEV (reference sequence). This CDR3 region has 13 residues. The CDR3 DNA reads TGTGCCAGCAGGCCAGGATTGACCTACGAGCAGTACTTC. The encoded protein is CASRPGLTYEQYF.